The source of this T cell receptor (beta chain) is a study of T cell responses to AZD1222 COVID-19 vaccine. Broader study findings: Two AZD1222 administrations were followed by greater Spike-specific TCR breadth and depth. Along spike, vaccine-associated CD4 TCRs were found throughout, with dominance at 160-218 and 743-854.

As for this clone: Its specificity is unknown.

CDR1 and CDR2 (germline): SGHAT, FQNNGV. Trimming at V came to 4 bases and at J to 0 bases, leaving 2 bases not matched to a gene. This CDR3 contains 14 residues. Measured with immunoSEQ multiplex PCR; TCRdb has only the in-frame clones, and not every one. The data hold roughly 150,000 clones, with just under 95% observed a single time. Sequenced here: peripheral blood, sampled on day 0 of AZD1222 vaccination. This sequence joins TRBV11-2 and TRBJ1-1; 7 nucleotides match TRBD1. This receptor was obtained from an adult in good health. The CDR3 DNA sequence: TGTGCCAGCAGCTCGGGGACAGTGAACACTGAAGCTTTCTTT. As protein: CASSSGTVNTEAFF.